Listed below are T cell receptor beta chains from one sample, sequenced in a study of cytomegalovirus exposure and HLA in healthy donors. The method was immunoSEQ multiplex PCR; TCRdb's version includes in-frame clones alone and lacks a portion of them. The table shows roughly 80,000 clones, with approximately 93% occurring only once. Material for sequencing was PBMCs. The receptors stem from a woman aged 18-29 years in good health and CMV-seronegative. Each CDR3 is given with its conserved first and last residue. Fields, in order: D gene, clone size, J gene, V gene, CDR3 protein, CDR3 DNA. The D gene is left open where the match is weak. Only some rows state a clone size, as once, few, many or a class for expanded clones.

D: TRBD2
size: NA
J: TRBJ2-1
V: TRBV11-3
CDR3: CASSLVAGGRNEQFF
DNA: TGTGCCAGCAGCTTAGTAGCGGGAGGTAGGAATGAGCAGTTCTTC

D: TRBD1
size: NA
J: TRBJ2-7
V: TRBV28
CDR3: CASTDREGNEQYF
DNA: TGTGCCAGCACCGACAGGGAAGGTAACGAGCAGTACTTC

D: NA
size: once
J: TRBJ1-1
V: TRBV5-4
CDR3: CASSPRGQGTEAFF
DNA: TGTGCCAGCAGCCCCAGGGGCCAGGGCACTGAAGCTTTCTTT

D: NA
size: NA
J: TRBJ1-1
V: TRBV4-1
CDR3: CASSHLNTEAFF
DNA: TGCGCCAGCAGCCACTTGAACACTGAAGCTTTCTTT

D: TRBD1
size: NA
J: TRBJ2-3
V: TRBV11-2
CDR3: CASSPGQSTDTQYF
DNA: TGTGCCAGCAGCCCGGGACAGAGCACAGATACGCAGTATTTT

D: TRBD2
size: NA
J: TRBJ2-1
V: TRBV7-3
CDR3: CASSSGLAGGSHHEQFF
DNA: TGTGCCAGCAGCTCGGGACTAGCGGGAGGGAGTCACCATGAGCAGTTCTTC

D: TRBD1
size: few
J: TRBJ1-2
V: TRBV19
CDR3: CASTQGDGYTF
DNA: TGTGCCAGTACCCAGGGGGACGGCTACACCTTC

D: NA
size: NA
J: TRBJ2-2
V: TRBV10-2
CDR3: CASSLNTGELFF
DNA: TGCGCCAGCAGTCTGAACACCGGGGAGCTGTTTTTT

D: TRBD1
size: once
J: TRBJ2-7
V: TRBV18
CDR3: CASSGDRADEQYF
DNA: TGTGCCAGCTCAGGGGACAGGGCTGACGAGCAGTACTTC

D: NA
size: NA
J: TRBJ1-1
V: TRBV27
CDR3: CASRSGRTEAFF
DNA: TGTGCCAGCAGATCGGGTAGAACTGAAGCTTTCTTT

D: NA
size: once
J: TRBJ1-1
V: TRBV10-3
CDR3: CATISGGSTEAFF
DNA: TGTGCCACCATTTCGGGGGGAAGCACTGAAGCTTTCTTT

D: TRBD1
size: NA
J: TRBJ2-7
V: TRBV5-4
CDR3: CASSTRTGFGVYEQYF
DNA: TGTGCCAGCAGCACCAGGACAGGGTTTGGCGTCTACGAGCAGTACTTC

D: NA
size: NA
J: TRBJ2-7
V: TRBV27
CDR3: CASRSFTGKLTEQYF
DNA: TGTGCCAGCAGATCTTTTACAGGGAAGCTTACCGAGCAGTACTTC

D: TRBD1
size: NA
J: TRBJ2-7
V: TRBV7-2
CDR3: CASSYGTGAYEQYF
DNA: TGTGCCAGCAGCTACGGGACAGGGGCCTACGAGCAGTACTTC

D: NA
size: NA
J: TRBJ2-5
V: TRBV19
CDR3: CASSMNREETQYF
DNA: TGTGCCAGTAGTATGAACAGGGAAGAGACCCAGTACTTC

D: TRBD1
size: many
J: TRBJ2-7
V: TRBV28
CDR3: CASRPGDRDWEQYF
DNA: TGTGCCAGCAGACCGGGGGACAGGGATTGGGAGCAGTACTTC

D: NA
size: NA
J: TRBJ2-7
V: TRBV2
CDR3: CASSEWEDGASYEQYF
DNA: TGTGCCAGCAGTGAATGGGAGGATGGGGCCTCCTACGAGCAGTACTTC

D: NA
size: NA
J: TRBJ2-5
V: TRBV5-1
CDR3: CASSFTQETQYF
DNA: TGCGCCAGCAGCTTCACTCAAGAGACCCAGTACTTC

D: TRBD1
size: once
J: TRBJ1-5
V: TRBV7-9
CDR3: CASSRQGDQPQHF
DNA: TGTGCCAGCAGCAGACAGGGGGATCAGCCCCAGCATTTT

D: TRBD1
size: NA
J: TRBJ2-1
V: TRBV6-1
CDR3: CASGGRDSYNEQFF
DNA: TGTGCCAGCGGGGGCAGGGACAGCTACAATGAGCAGTTCTTC

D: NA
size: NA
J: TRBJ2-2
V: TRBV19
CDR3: CASSIEDRSTGELFF
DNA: TGTGCCAGTAGTATCGAAGACAGGTCCACCGGGGAGCTGTTTTTT

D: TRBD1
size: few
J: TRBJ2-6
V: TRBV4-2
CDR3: CASSQLGQTPGANVLTF
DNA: TGTGCCAGCAGCCAACTGGGACAGACGCCTGGGGCCAACGTCCTGACTTTC

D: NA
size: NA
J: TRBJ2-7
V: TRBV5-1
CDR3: CASSLGQEASEQYF
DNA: TGCGCCAGCAGCTTGGGGCAGGAGGCTTCCGAGCAGTACTTC

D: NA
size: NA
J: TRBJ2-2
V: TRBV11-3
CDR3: CASSLAGNANTGELFF
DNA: TGTGCCAGCAGCTTAGCCGGGAACGCGAACACCGGGGAGCTGTTTTTT

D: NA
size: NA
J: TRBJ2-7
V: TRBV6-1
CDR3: CASSELGFHEQYF
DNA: TGTGCCAGCAGTGAACTCGGGTTCCACGAGCAGTACTTC

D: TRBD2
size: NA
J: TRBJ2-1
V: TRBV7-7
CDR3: CASSASAGGHYNEQFF
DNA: TGTGCTAGCAGCGCCTCGGCGGGAGGTCACTACAATGAGCAGTTCTTC

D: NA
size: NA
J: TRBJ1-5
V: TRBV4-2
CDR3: CASSQEGADNQPQHF
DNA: TGTGCCAGCAGCCAAGAAGGGGCAGACAATCAGCCCCAGCATTTT

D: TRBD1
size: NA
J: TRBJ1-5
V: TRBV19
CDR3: CASSKRGEDRMNQPQHF
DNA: TGTGCCAGTAGTAAAAGAGGGGAGGACAGGATGAATCAGCCCCAGCATTTT

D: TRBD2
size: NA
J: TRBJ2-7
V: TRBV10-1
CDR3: CASATPGLAGKYEQYF
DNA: TGCGCCAGCGCCACACCGGGACTAGCGGGAAAGTACGAGCAGTACTTC

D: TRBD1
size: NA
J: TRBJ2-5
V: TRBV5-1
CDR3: CASSGGQLQETQYF
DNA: TGCGCCAGCAGCGGGGGACAGCTCCAAGAGACCCAGTACTTC

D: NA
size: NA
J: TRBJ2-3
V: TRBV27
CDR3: CASSPWTGGTDTQYF
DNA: TGTGCCAGCAGCCCTTGGACGGGGGGCACAGATACGCAGTATTTT

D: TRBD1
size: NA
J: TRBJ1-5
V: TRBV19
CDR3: CASSIRRSVIGDRGRRLRAPQHF
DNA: TGTGCCAGTAGTATTCGTCGGTCGGTGATCGGGGACAGGGGACGCCGACTGCGTGCGCCCCAGCATTTT

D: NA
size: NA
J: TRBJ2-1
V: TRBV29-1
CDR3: CSALGGDEQFF
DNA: TGCAGCGCCCTAGGTGGCGATGAGCAGTTCTTC

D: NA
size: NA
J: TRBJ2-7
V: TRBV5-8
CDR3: CASRGFRGGRGDRIHEQYF
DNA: TGTGCCAGCAGAGGGTTCAGAGGGGGCAGGGGGGATAGGATCCACGAGCAGTACTTC

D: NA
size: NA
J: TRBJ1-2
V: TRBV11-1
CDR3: CASSLDRIYGYTF
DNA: TGTGCCAGCAGCTTAGACAGGATCTATGGCTACACCTTC

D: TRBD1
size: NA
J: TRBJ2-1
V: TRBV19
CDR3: CASSPTTGGTYNEQFF
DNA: TGTGCCAGTAGTCCTACTACAGGGGGCACCTACAATGAGCAGTTCTTC

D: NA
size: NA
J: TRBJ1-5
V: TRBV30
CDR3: CAWNTDSASNQPQHF
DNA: TGTGCCTGGAATACCGACAGTGCAAGCAATCAGCCCCAGCATTTT

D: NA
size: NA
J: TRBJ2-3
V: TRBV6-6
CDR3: CASRPEADTQYF
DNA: TGTGCCAGCAGGCCCGAGGCAGATACGCAGTATTTT